These 28 T cell receptor beta chains were all obtained from the same sample, sequenced in a study of blood T cell repertoires in COVID-19. Libraries were prepared by immunoSEQ multiplex PCR; TCRdb keeps only in-frame clonotypes and omits some of them. The data contain 100,000 to 150,000 clones, about 84% of them singletons. Material for sequencing was peripheral blood. These receptors came from a woman aged 55-70 years with acute or convalescent COVID-19.

The V and J genes are TRBV4-1 and TRBJ1-5; a weak D match, TRBD1 (6 bases). Germline assignment: CDR1 MGHRA and CDR2 YSYEKL. Trimming removed 6 bases at V and 3 bases at J, with 12 bases between. The CDR3 totals 14 residues. CDR3 DNA sequence: TGCGCCAGCAGTTTATACAGGGACAATCAGCCCCAGCATTTT. Amino acids: CASSLYRDNQPQHF.

This rearrangement joins TRBV12-3 or TRBV12-4 to TRBJ2-1; TRBD1 aligns across 8 bases. The CDR3 has 12 residues. V shed 6 bases, J shed 12 bases, and the junction held 7 bases outside the gene matches. CDR3 loop: CASRPGQGRQFF. The CDR3 DNA reads TGTGCCAGCAGACCCGGACAGGGTAGGCAGTTCTTC.

The chain has TRBV19 and TRBJ1-2; a possible D gene is TRBD1 (5 bases). Germline-derived CDR1 and CDR2 are LNHDA and SQIVND (reference sequence). Trimming took 2 bases from V and 8 from J, leaving 6 bases between them. This CDR3 is built from 11 residues. The CDR3 nucleotides read TGTGCCAGTAGTATATGGGGCGGCTACACCTTC. Translating gives CASSIWGGYTF.

This chain joins TRBV2 and TRBJ1-2, with D possibly being TRBD1 (6 bases). The CDR3 consists of 13 residues. Germline V lookup: CDR1 SNHLY, CDR2 FYNNEI. With 4 bases removed from V and 5 bases from J, the gap between germline ends came to 11 bases. This CDR3 is CASSGDIAYGYTF. The CDR3 nucleotides are TGTGCCAGCAGTGGGGACATAGCATATGGCTACACCTTC.

The chain couples TRBV9 to TRBJ1-1, with a tentative D call TRBD1 (5 bases). Germline CDR1 and CDR2: SGDLS and YYNGEE. The CDR3 covers 15 residues. V gave up 4 bases and J gave up 3 bases, with 16 bases separating them. CDR3 in amino acids: CASSPGGTGYTEAFF. CDR3 nucleotide sequence: TGTGCCAGCAGCCCTGGTGGCACAGGATACACTGAAGCTTTCTTT.

The chain recombines TRBV11-1 with TRBJ2-3; D unclear. CDR1 is SGHAT, CDR2 FQDESV, per germline (reference sequence). V was shortened by 2 bases and J by 4 bases, with 7 bases between the two germline ends. The CDR3 sequence is 13 residues long. This CDR3 is CASSLPPADTQYF. The CDR3 DNA is TGTGCCAGCAGCTTACCGCCGGCAGATACGCAGTATTTT.

The rearrangement joins TRBV6-1 to TRBJ1-4, with 9 bases that match TRBD1. V was clipped by 1 base and J by 8 bases; unmatched bases: 8. The germline gives CDR1 MNHNS, CDR2 SASEGT. There are 16 residues in the CDR3. The CDR3 sequence is CASSEVGGQGKEKLFF. The CDR3 DNA sequence: TGTGCCAGCAGTGAAGTCGGGGGACAGGGAAAGGAAAAACTGTTTTTT.

V gene TRBV6-2 or TRBV6-3 combines with J gene TRBJ2-1; the match to TRBD1 covers 9 bases. The germline CDR1 and CDR2 sequences are MNHEY and SVGEGT. V was pared by 2 bases and J by 3 bases, with 2 bases of the junction left unmatched. CDR3 length equals 15 residues. CDR3: CASSYRGQGYNEQFF. In nucleotides, the CDR3 is TGTGCCAGCAGTTACAGGGGACAGGGCTACAATGAGCAGTTCTTC.

DNA for the CDR3: TGTGCCAGCAGTCTCGCCCTTGACAGGGGTTGGAGCTACACCTTC. Protein: CASSLALDRGWSYTF. The rearrangement links TRBV6-5 to TRBJ1-2; the match to TRBD1 covers 8 bases. Germline lookup yields CDR1 MNHEY and CDR2 SVGAGI. This CDR3 has 15 residues. The ends lost 5 bases at V and 9 bases at J; junction bases unmatched: 14.

The V gene is TRBV5-1, the J gene TRBJ2-2; 8 bases match TRBD2. With 4 bases clipped from V and 4 bases from J, the junction kept 9 bases outside the gene matches. The germline CDR1 and CDR2 sequences are SGHRS and YFSETQ. The CDR3 consists of 16 residues. Written as DNA, the CDR3 is TGCGCCAGCAGCCCCCCACGGGCGGGAGGCACCGGGGAGCTGTTTTTT. Translation gives CASSPPRAGGTGELFF.

The chain couples TRBV6-1 to TRBJ1-2, with 7 bases that match TRBD1. CDR1 is MNHNS, CDR2 SASEGT, per germline. Trimming took 3 bases from V and 2 from J; bases not matched to a gene: 9. There are 16 residues in the CDR3. This chain's CDR3 is CASSDGTDHGNYGYTF. CDR3 DNA sequence: TGTGCCAGCAGTGATGGGACAGACCACGGGAACTATGGCTACACCTTC.

This chain joins TRBV2 and TRBJ2-5; 9 bases map to TRBD1. The germline gives CDR1 SNHLY, CDR2 FYNNEI. With 6 bases clipped from V and 6 bases from J, the junction kept 8 bases outside the gene matches. The CDR3 runs 14 residues. CDR3 sequence: CASSPGTGIQTQYF. CDR3 in DNA: TGTGCCAGCAGCCCCGGGACAGGGATTCAGACCCAGTACTTC. Full variable domain (missing parts from reference TRBV2 and TRBJ2-5): EPEVTQTPSHQVTQMGQEVILRCVPISNHLYFYWYRQILGQKVEFLVSFYNNEISEKSEIFDDQFSVERPDGSNFTLKIRSTKLEDSAMYFCASSPGTGIQTQYFGPGTRLLVL.

This chain links TRBV10-2 with TRBJ1-1; D perhaps matches TRBD1 (6 bases). CDR3 length equals 14 residues. The V and J ends lost 1 base and 3 bases respectively, with 9 bases between them. Germline CDR1 WSHSY, CDR2 SAAADI. CDR3 sequence reads: CASSEYQGYTEAFF. In nucleotides, the CDR3 is TGCGCCAGCAGTGAGTATCAGGGGTACACTGAAGCTTTCTTT.

Remarks on this clone: Other DNA sequences from this sample encode an identical CDR3 as well. This chain links TRBV29-1 with TRBJ1-1; D might be TRBD1 (5 bases). This CDR3 contains 12 residues. Germline-derived CDR1 and CDR2 are SQVTM and ANQGSEA. Trimming took 4 bases from V and 0 from J, leaving 6 bases between them. In DNA, the CDR3 is TGCAGCGTTGGGACAATGAACACTGAAGCTTTCTTT. As protein: CSVGTMNTEAFF.

The rearrangement uses TRBV6-5 and TRBJ1-4, with D hard to call. The CDR3 spans 12 residues. Germline V gene lookup returns CDR1 MNHEY and CDR2 SVGAGI. V lost 6 bases and J lost 7, with 9 bases in between. The CDR3, as DNA: TGTGCCAGCAGAGATACAGTTGAAAAACTGTTTTTT. This codes for CASRDTVEKLFF.

This clone was seen only a few times. The chain combines TRBV23-1 with TRBJ2-1, with 9 bases aligning to TRBD1. TRBV23-1 is reported as an ORF; its role is uncertain. CDR3 size: 18 residues. J was trimmed by 9 bases and V by 4 bases; bases with no gene match: 19. DNA for the CDR3: TGCGCCAGCAGTCCGTCTGAAAGGGACAGGGTGAAGGTTACTGAGCAGTTCTTC. It yields the protein CASSPSERDRVKVTEQFF.

The CDR3, as DNA: TGTGCCAGCACCTACCCCGGGACTAGCGGTAACAATGAGCAGTTCTTC. This codes for CASTYPGTSGNNEQFF. This rearrangement joins TRBV27 to TRBJ2-1; 11 bases map to TRBD2. The trim removed 7 bases at V and 5 bases at J, leaving 10 bases unmatched. CDR3 length: 16 residues. Germline V gene lookup returns CDR1 MNHEY and CDR2 SMNVEV (reference sequence).

The genes are TRBV6-5 and TRBJ1-2, with TRBD1 matching over 7 bases. Germline CDR1 is MNHEY and CDR2 is SVGAGI. Germline trimming cut 4 bases from V and 4 bases from J; bases unmatched to any gene: 6. CDR3 length: 14 residues. CDR3 residues: CASSSGTAGYGYTF. CDR3 nucleotides: TGTGCCAGCAGTTCAGGGACAGCGGGCTATGGCTACACCTTC.

The V call is TRBV5-6, the J call TRBJ1-1, with D unresolved. The germline V gene encodes CDR1 SGHDT and CDR2 YYEEEE. The CDR3 sequence is 12 residues long. Deletions cut 0 bases from V and 7 bases from J, with 7 bases between. The CDR3 reads CASSLAEFEAFF. In nucleotides, the CDR3 is TGTGCCAGCAGCTTGGCGGAGTTTGAAGCTTTCTTT.

The V gene is TRBV19, the J gene TRBJ2-6, with no clear D. The CDR3 covers 16 residues. The V end lost 8 bases, the J end lost 2 bases, and 16 bases lay between the germline ends. Germline values: CDR1 LNHDA, CDR2 SQIVND (reference sequence). CDR3 residues: CASASPGIPGANVLTF. DNA for the CDR3: TGTGCCAGTGCCTCACCTGGCATCCCTGGGGCCAACGTCCTGACTTTC.

A single count supports this clone. The chain recombines TRBV21-1 with TRBJ1-3; the table assigns TRBD1, which was not confirmed against the DNA. TRBV21-1 is given as a pseudogene. The CDR3 is made up of 18 amino acids. CDR3 nucleotides: TGTGCCAGCAGCAAAGAGGGACAGGGAGTAGTCCCTGGAAACACCATATATTTT. It is translated as CASSKEGQGVVPGNTIYF.

There are a few counts of this clone. This chain links TRBV10-1 with TRBJ2-3, with a tentative D call TRBD2 (5 bases). CDR3 length: 15 amino acids. Trimming left V 3 bases short and J 1 base short, with 11 bases between. Germline V gene lookup returns CDR1 WNHNN and CDR2 SYGVQD (reference sequence). DNA for the CDR3: TGCGCCAGCAGTGATTGGGGAGCGGGCACAGATACGCAGTATTTT. Residues: CASSDWGAGTDTQYF.

This chain connects TRBV19 to TRBJ2-7; tentatively, D is TRBD1 (6 bases). CDR3 length: 14 residues. CDR1 and CDR2 (germline): LNHDA, SQIVND (reference sequence). V was pared by 10 bases and J by 1 base, with 17 bases between. The DNA for the CDR3 is TGTGCCACCTCCCCAGGGGCCGGTTCCTACGAGCAGTACTTC. Translating gives CATSPGAGSYEQYF.

This chain links TRBV2 with TRBJ1-2; possible D gene TRBD1, 6 bases. This CDR3 is built from 15 residues. In germline, CDR1 is SNHLY, CDR2 FYNNEI. V was trimmed by 6 bases and J by 0 bases, leaving 14 bases between them. CDR3 region: CASSVSGVPNYGYTF. The CDR3 nucleotides read TGTGCCAGCAGCGTCTCAGGGGTTCCTAACTATGGCTACACCTTC.

The chain joins TRBV5-1 to TRBJ1-1; tentatively, D is TRBD1 (5 bases). Per germline, CDR1 SGHRS and CDR2 YFSETQ. The CDR3 spans 12 residues. V was cut by 3 bases and J by 7 bases, with 10 bases left in between. CDR3 bases: TGCGCCAGCAGCTCGCAGGGTAATGAAGCTTTCTTT. It specifies CASSSQGNEAFF.

The rearrangement uses TRBV7-6 and TRBJ2-5, with TRBD1 as a possible D gene (6 bases). The germline CDR1 and CDR2 sequences are SGHVS and FNYEAQ. The CDR3 totals 14 residues. V lost 3 bases to trimming and J lost 0 bases, with 8 bases between them. CDR3 loop: CASSFPGDQETQYF. The CDR3, as DNA: TGTGCCAGCAGCTTCCCAGGGGACCAAGAGACCCAGTACTTC.

The chain uses TRBV2 and TRBJ1-1; a possible D gene is TRBD1 (6 bases). Trimming pared 4 bases from V and 1 base from J, leaving 13 bases between. CDR3 length: 15 residues. Per germline, CDR1 SNHLY and CDR2 FYNNEI. Written as DNA, the CDR3 is TGTGCCAGCAGTGTGGGGGCGAGCCAGAACACTGAAGCTTTCTTT. It yields the protein CASSVGASQNTEAFF.

The chain links TRBV30 to TRBJ1-1; no clear D gene. The V gene's germline CDR1 is GTSNPN and CDR2 SVGIG (reference sequence). This CDR3 contains 13 residues. Trimming stripped 4 bases from V and 1 base from J, with 10 bases between. The chain's CDR3 is CAWNLQENTEAFF. The CDR3 DNA follows: TGTGCCTGGAATCTCCAGGAGAACACTGAAGCTTTCTTT.